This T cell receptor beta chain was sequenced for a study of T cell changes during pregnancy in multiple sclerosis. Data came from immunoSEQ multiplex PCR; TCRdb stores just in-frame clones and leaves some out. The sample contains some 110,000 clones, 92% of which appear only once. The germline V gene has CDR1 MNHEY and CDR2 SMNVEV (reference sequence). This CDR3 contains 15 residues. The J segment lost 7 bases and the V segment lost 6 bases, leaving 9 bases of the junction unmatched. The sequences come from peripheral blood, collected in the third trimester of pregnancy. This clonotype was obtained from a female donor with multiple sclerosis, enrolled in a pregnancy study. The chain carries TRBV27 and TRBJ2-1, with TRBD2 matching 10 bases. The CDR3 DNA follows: TGTGCCAGCAGACCAGCGGGAGGGCCGGGGAATGAGCAGTTCTTC. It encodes CASRPAGGPGNEQFF.